This entry describes one T cell receptor beta chain. Its antigen is unknown. CDR1 and CDR2 (germline): MDHEN, SYDVKM. The CDR3 runs 15 residues. V lost 6 bases and J lost 3; bases outside the gene matches: 8. The data stem from a study of T cell responses to AZD1222 COVID-19 vaccine. Points from the study as a whole: At 160-218 and 743-854, vaccine-associated CD4 TCRs were dominant, and they spanned spike.

Only in-frame clones appear in the TCRdb table, and some are missing; sequencing was by immunoSEQ multiplex PCR. This table has 150,000 to 200,000 clones, nearly 95% appearing once. The TCR originated in an adult in good health. V usage is TRBV28 and J usage is TRBJ1-5; 7 bases line up with TRBD1. The specimen comprised peripheral blood, sampled on day 0 of AZD1222 vaccination. CDR3 DNA sequence: TGTGCCAGCAGGGGGGACAGTGCACACAATCAGCCCCAGCATTTT. Encoded protein: CASRGDSAHNQPQHF.